This T cell receptor beta chain was recovered during a study of cytomegalovirus exposure and HLA in healthy donors (TCRdb year 2017). A note on the overall study: An earlier analysis of under 600 of the donors reported about 250 Gb of sequence data and 100 million to 130 million unique TCR beta sequences from about 200 million T cells. On average, roughly 250,000 unique TCR beta nucleotide sequences were sequenced per donor among roughly 430 genotyped donors of the cohort, with roughly a sixth of those sequences being non-productive. Of the 300 to 450 genotyped donors, 70% to 90% were placed in the genetic ancestry cluster associated with self-reported Caucasian donors. Donor age, sex, ethnicity and CMV serostatus were compiled together with the repertoire data. In the later analysis, no new phenotypic data were used to find candidate immune exposures; instead, reliance was placed on TCR beta sequences and their occurrence across donors. Using immunosequencing, the study profiled T cell repertoires from about 650 subjects and related those repertoires to cytomegalovirus serostatus. Typing coverage varied by locus: roughly 629-630 donors for A, B, C, DRB1 and DQB1; approximately 560 for DQA1; about 570 for DPA1; roughly 450 for DPB1. The study combined high-throughput TCR immunosequencing, statistical association of individual TCRs with disease status, and machine learning to predict cytomegalovirus infection status. A later analysis re-analyzed previously published TCR beta repertoires from 650 to 800 donors and added high-resolution HLA genotyping to study TCR occurrence patterns. HLA typing covered class I and class II loci at four-digit resolution. Genome-wide SNP genotypes for about three fifths of the roughly 670 donors were used in a later genetic analysis, which treated that subset as a discovery cohort. About 5 DR-DQ haplotypes were handled as single units for association and clustering, since linkage in the cohort was strong. The study aimed to test whether signatures of past pathogen exposure could be identified by cataloging public T cell receptors. An early release covering roughly 640 HLA-typed donors comprised approximately 290 gigabases of sequencing data and around 80 million unique TCR sequences. An earlier analysis of some 500 of the donors applied high-throughput TCR beta sequencing to assess whether each TCR beta V gene segment acted as functional or pseudogenic. All discovery cohort repertoires had been generated using a single sequencing platform. In addition to the first cohort of 666 subjects, a separate validation cohort of 120 different subjects was used. Broader findings and caveats from the paper: Several of the top co-occurrence clusters appeared to be linked to parvovirus B19, influenza, CMV and Epstein-Barr virus, according to a later analysis. In a later analysis, more than 15,000 TCR beta sequences were associated with specific HLA alleles at a false discovery rate of 0.05. In both the original and validation cohorts, the classifier was reported to diagnose cytomegalovirus status with high specificity and sensitivity. Roughly uniform sequencing depth across donors was assumed in presence/absence analyses, although this assumption may not hold. The study gave a list of more than 150 TCR beta chains associated with cytomegalovirus. A few of the identified cytomegalovirus-associated TCR beta chains were confirmed in vitro to be specific for cytomegalovirus antigens. The authors suggested that the approach could potentially be generalized to other disease states and immunological phenotypes. Because HLA typing was missing for some donors at each locus, association tests included only the typed subset. Most TCR sequences were seen in very few donors, while some public TCRs were found in many individuals. When HLA alleles, especially DR and DQ, strongly co-occurred, attributing TCR associations to individual alleles was difficult. In a later analysis, the rate of TCR association differed among HLA loci, with DRB1 alleles having the most associated TCRs and HLA-C alleles having the fewest. V-gene and J-gene trimming of TCR beta chains was associated with a missense DCLRE1C variant in a later genetic analysis, and the association was replicated in an independent cohort. Compared with equally common non-associated chains, HLA-associated TCR beta chains in a later analysis were more clonally expanded and had lower generation probabilities. A group of highly shared sequence variants was considered likely to be a technical artifact of the sequencing pipeline. Most CMV-associated TCR beta chains appeared to be HLA-restricted in a later analysis, and the HLA associations seemed to be driven largely by CMV exposure. The only immune exposure information available for the cohort was CMV serostatus. An earlier analysis of some 590 of the donors showed that most TCR beta V segments appeared in productive rearrangements either about 87% or about 30% of the time, which broadly matched IMGT annotations. A further reported finding was that TCR beta sequences accurately predicted the HLA-A and HLA-B alleles for most subjects in the first cohort. Linkage disequilibrium might explain the correlated functional status among segregating V segments, but an unknown experimental factor could not be excluded. Only TCR beta chains were sequenced in this cohort, and the absence of alpha or paired-chain data limited detectable features. Some IMGT-functional V segments, including TRBV6-2 and TRBV6-3, could not be told apart with the 87-base-pair reads, so those segments were excluded. Compared with the roughly 700-donor mean, donors in an Asian-associated ancestry cluster had fewer N-insertions in productive TCRs, according to a later genetic analysis. Because counts were too low, about 18 rarely observed V segments, including chromosome 9 orphons, were left out of the earlier analysis of approximately 500 of the donors.

As to this clone: Its antigen remains undetermined. No base qualities exist here, and no much larger clone lies one base off it.

From cysteine to phenylalanine, the CDR3 is 17 amino acids long. The read is trimmed to its CDR3 DNA, 51 bases read in frame from base 1. The V end gives up 3 bases and the J end 3 bases, leaving 9 bases in the junction not matched to a gene. Sequences ENHRY (CDR1) and SYGVKD (CDR2) are obtained from the germline V gene. The cohort consisted of approximately 690 healthy bone marrow donors. At the time of sampling, all cohort members were nominally healthy, though unrecorded immune exposures were likely present. The donor tested CMV seropositive and was one of the 289 seropositive cohort members. Each donor provided a peripheral blood sample, and peripheral blood mononuclear cells were used for TCR beta sequencing. Genomic DNA extraction from the blood cell samples was performed with the Qiagen DNeasy Blood Extraction Kit. Library creation used the immunoSEQ multiplex PCR assay. The multiplex PCR relied on a mix of 60 forward primers for TCR Vbeta segments and 13 reverse primers for TCR Jbeta segments. The CDR3 region of rearranged TCR beta genes was amplified from genomic DNA with a multiplex PCR assay. Amplified TCR beta libraries were sequenced as 87-base-pair reads on the Illumina HiSeq System. Per the authors' processing: A later analysis tallied 75 million to 95 million unique TCR beta chains across the 650 to 750 repertoires, and roughly 11 million of those chains were shared by two or more donors. Raw reads were error-corrected and collapsed into unique sequences by a nearest-neighbor algorithm in which closely related sequences were merged to remove PCR and sequencing errors. CDR3 sequences were aligned to IMGT reference sequences to assign V, D and J gene segments. Each retained sequence needed at least a six-nucleotide match to both a V gene segment and a J gene segment. Rearrangements were classified as productive when the CDR3 lacked stop codons and remained in frame with V and J, and all other rearrangements were classified as non-productive. CDR3 was defined by IMGT convention, running from the second conserved V-encoded cysteine to the conserved J-encoded phenylalanine. In an earlier analysis of around 640 of the donors, sequences lacking an unambiguous match to a single V gene segment were excluded. In an earlier analysis of roughly 500 of the donors, V segments were called functional above 56.7% productive rearrangements and were called segregating when the between-donor standard deviation exceeded 5%. A statistical classification framework was built to diagnose cytomegalovirus status from the catalog of TCR beta chain sequences. In a later analysis, TCR nucleotide sequences were compared against IMGT/GENE-DB human TR gene sequences so that V and J genes could be assigned. The TCRdist pipeline was used in a later analysis to assign CDR3 sequences and most-parsimonious VDJ recombination scenarios. In a later analysis, each TCR beta chain was defined by its CDR3 amino acid sequence together with its V-gene family, and reads lacking a unique V-gene family were excluded. In a later analysis, approximately 590 highly shared, low-generation-probability nucleotide sequences were removed to address suspected cross-contamination and a sequencing artifact. For each public chain, a later analysis derived a clonal expansion index from normalized ranks of inferred template counts within each repertoire. A later analysis computed generation probabilities with a VDJ recombination model fitted to out-of-frame rearrangements, and checked the results against IGoR. In a later analysis, TCR-TCR, TCR-HLA and TCR-CMV co-occurrence was scored with hypergeometric tests, and a repertoire-size bias correction was applied to TCR pairs. In a later analysis, false discovery rates were estimated by permuting HLA or CMV assignments 20 times. In a later analysis, co-occurring TCRs were grouped using DBSCAN, with TCRdist sequence similarity added in when clustering inside HLA-allele-positive subsets. For co-occurrence clustering, repertoires with fewer than 30,000 or more than 120,000 public chains were excluded, along with 5 or 6 repertoires with anomalous nucleotide sharing. Drawn from immuneACCESS, this table holds only the in-frame rearrangements with V and J called that TCRdb kept. Clones are partly lost; checked studies trace under half to an unresolved V gene and leave the rest unexplained. D and trimming were read from the DNA, whereas the V and J calls and clone size are those reported in that table. A total of about 98,000 clones appear in this sample, over 75% of them only once. The leading ten clones occupy approximately 3.7% of the sample.

Recombination connected TRBV10-3 to TRBJ2-3, and TRBD2 matches 10 of the central bases. This sequence was found in a female donor in good health and CMV-seropositive. Input material: PBMCs. Here is the DNA: TGTGCCATCAGTGATTCCCCTAGCGGGAGTCCGACAGATACGCAGTATTTT. This yields the protein CAISDSPSGSPTDTQYF.